These T cell receptor beta chains were read from a single sample in a study of vaccination and CD4 T cells after COVID-19. Their antigen targets remain unknown. TCRdb used MiXCR to reprocess the PCR reads, holding one entry per CDR3 protein. Of roughly 4,200 distinct CDR3 sequences listed, about 27% are singletons. Sequenced sample: CD4+ T cells from blood, cultured in vitro. The source of these receptors is a human donor who had recovered from COVID-19. Each CDR3 is given with its conserved first and last residue. Each record gives: clone size, J gene, V gene, D gene, CDR3 DNA, CDR3 protein. The D gene is left open where the match is weak. Not every row has a clone size; where given, it reads once, few, many or a size class.

abundance: NA
j_gene: TRBJ1-1
v_gene: TRBV6-1
d_gene: NA
CDR3nt: TGTGCCAGCGAAACACAAGCGAACACTGAAGCTTTCTTT
CDR3aa: CASETQANTEAFF

abundance: few
j_gene: TRBJ2-3
v_gene: TRBV20-1
d_gene: NA
CDR3nt: TGCAGTGCTGGCGGCGAGGGCCCCCGCACAGATACGCAGTATTTT
CDR3aa: CSAGGEGPRTDTQYF

abundance: NA
j_gene: TRBJ1-4
v_gene: TRBV2
d_gene: TRBD1
CDR3nt: TGTGCCAGCAGCTCGGACAGGGCCAATGAAAAACTGTTTTTT
CDR3aa: CASSSDRANEKLFF

abundance: NA
j_gene: TRBJ1-2
v_gene: TRBV20-1
d_gene: TRBD1
CDR3nt: TGCAGTGCCAAGGCACAGGGGGCAAGTGGCTACACCTTC
CDR3aa: CSAKAQGASGYTF

abundance: NA
j_gene: TRBJ2-2
v_gene: TRBV12-3/TRBV12-4
d_gene: TRBD2
CDR3nt: TGTGCAGTGCAGCGGGGGAACACCGGGGAGCTGTTTTTT
CDR3aa: CAVQRGNTGELFF

abundance: few
j_gene: TRBJ1-2
v_gene: TRBV7-2
d_gene: NA
CDR3nt: TGTGCCAGCAGCCCCGGTGGGGCCTATGGCTACACCTTC
CDR3aa: CASSPGGAYGYTF

abundance: NA
j_gene: TRBJ2-7
v_gene: TRBV25-1
d_gene: TRBD2
CDR3nt: TGTGCCAGCAGTGAGGGGGGGGTCGAGCAGTACTTC
CDR3aa: CASSEGGVEQYF

abundance: NA
j_gene: TRBJ1-1
v_gene: TRBV6-5
d_gene: NA
CDR3nt: TGTGCCAGCAGTTACGCAGGGACTGAAGCTTTCTTT
CDR3aa: CASSYAGTEAFF

abundance: few
j_gene: TRBJ1-5
v_gene: TRBV20-1
d_gene: TRBD1
CDR3nt: TGCAGTGCGCTACTGGGACAGGGTAATTTGGGGAATCAGCCCCAGCATTTT
CDR3aa: CSALLGQGNLGNQPQHF

abundance: NA
j_gene: TRBJ2-3
v_gene: TRBV12-3/TRBV12-4
d_gene: TRBD2
CDR3nt: TGTGCCAGCAGTTTAGCGCGGGGGGGCTCCGCAGATACGCAGTATTTT
CDR3aa: CASSLARGGSADTQYF

abundance: medium-sized
j_gene: TRBJ2-3
v_gene: TRBV20-1
d_gene: TRBD1
CDR3nt: TGCAGTGTTGGGACAGGGAGACACACAGATACGCAGTATTTT
CDR3aa: CSVGTGRHTDTQYF

abundance: NA
j_gene: TRBJ2-3
v_gene: TRBV7-3
d_gene: TRBD1
CDR3nt: TGTGCCAGCAGCTCTCCCGGGACAGGGGGCACAGATACGCAGTATTTT
CDR3aa: CASSSPGTGGTDTQYF

abundance: NA
j_gene: TRBJ1-5
v_gene: TRBV6-1
d_gene: NA
CDR3nt: TGTGCCAGCACAGGGGCAGGTAGGGGCAATCAGCCCCAGCATTTT
CDR3aa: CASTGAGRGNQPQHF

abundance: NA
j_gene: TRBJ2-2
v_gene: TRBV5-1
d_gene: NA
CDR3nt: TGCGCCAGCAGCCCGACAGCTGCGAACACCGGGGAGCTGTTTTTT
CDR3aa: CASSPTAANTGELFF

abundance: NA
j_gene: TRBJ2-2
v_gene: TRBV7-8
d_gene: TRBD2
CDR3nt: TGTGCCGATGGCGGGGGAAACACCGGGGAGCTGTTTTTT
CDR3aa: CADGGGNTGELFF

abundance: few
j_gene: TRBJ1-2
v_gene: TRBV10-2
d_gene: NA
CDR3nt: TGCGCCAGCAGCTCCCCCCCGGGAGAGCACGGCTACACCTTC
CDR3aa: CASSSPPGEHGYTF

abundance: NA
j_gene: TRBJ2-1
v_gene: TRBV30
d_gene: NA
CDR3nt: TGTGCCTGGAGTGTACTAGATTACTCCTACAATGAGCAGTTCTTC
CDR3aa: CAWSVLDYSYNEQFF

abundance: few
j_gene: TRBJ2-3
v_gene: TRBV19
d_gene: NA
CDR3nt: TGTGCCAGTAGTGATCGAGGGCGCGCGAGGGGAGATACGCAGTATTTT
CDR3aa: CASSDRGRARGDTQYF

abundance: few
j_gene: TRBJ1-5
v_gene: TRBV6-1
d_gene: NA
CDR3nt: TGTGCCAGCAGTGACCGGGGGTATAGCAATCAGCCCCAGCATTTT
CDR3aa: CASSDRGYSNQPQHF

abundance: NA
j_gene: TRBJ2-3
v_gene: TRBV6-1
d_gene: NA
CDR3nt: TGTGCCAGCTCTCTGGCCAGGGCAGATACGCAGTATTTT
CDR3aa: CASSLARADTQYF

abundance: few
j_gene: TRBJ1-6
v_gene: TRBV30
d_gene: NA
CDR3nt: TGTGCCTGGAGTGCATCACCGGGGATCGCCCACTTT
CDR3aa: CAWSASPGIAHF

abundance: few
j_gene: TRBJ1-1
v_gene: TRBV29-1
d_gene: NA
CDR3nt: TGCAGCGTTGAATCTTCAGTTCTAGAAGCTTTCTTT
CDR3aa: CSVESSVLEAFF

abundance: medium-sized
j_gene: TRBJ1-5
v_gene: TRBV12-3/TRBV12-4
d_gene: NA
CDR3nt: TGTGCCAGCAGTGGACAGTTTAGCAATCAGCCCCAGCATTTT
CDR3aa: CASSGQFSNQPQHF

abundance: few
j_gene: TRBJ2-7
v_gene: TRBV29-1
d_gene: NA
CDR3nt: TGCAGCGTTGCGGGGGCAATCTCCTACGAGCAGTACTTC
CDR3aa: CSVAGAISYEQYF

abundance: NA
j_gene: TRBJ1-2
v_gene: TRBV15
d_gene: NA
CDR3nt: TGTGCCACCAGCAGAGATTATGTATCTGGCTACACCTTC
CDR3aa: CATSRDYVSGYTF

abundance: NA
j_gene: TRBJ2-5
v_gene: TRBV10-3
d_gene: TRBD2
CDR3nt: TGTGCCATCAGCCCGGGACTAGCGGGGCAAGAGACCCAGTACTTC
CDR3aa: CAISPGLAGQETQYF

abundance: few
j_gene: TRBJ1-2
v_gene: TRBV6-1
d_gene: NA
CDR3nt: TGTGCCAGCAGTGAAACCCGGCGAGGGGATGGCTACACCTTC
CDR3aa: CASSETRRGDGYTF

abundance: few
j_gene: TRBJ2-7
v_gene: TRBV6-1
d_gene: TRBD2
CDR3nt: TGTGCCAGCAGTAGACTAGCTTCCCACGAGCAGTACTTC
CDR3aa: CASSRLASHEQYF

abundance: medium-sized
j_gene: TRBJ1-1
v_gene: TRBV27
d_gene: TRBD1
CDR3nt: TGTGCCAGCAGTCACCGACAGGGGAGGACTGAAGCTTTCTTT
CDR3aa: CASSHRQGRTEAFF

abundance: NA
j_gene: TRBJ1-5
v_gene: TRBV23-1
d_gene: NA
CDR3nt: TGCGCCAGCAGTCATACGGGGGGGAATCAGCCCCAGCATTTT
CDR3aa: CASSHTGGNQPQHF

abundance: medium-sized
j_gene: TRBJ2-1
v_gene: TRBV30
d_gene: NA
CDR3nt: TGTGCCTGGAGTGCTCTCAATGAGCAGTTCTTC
CDR3aa: CAWSALNEQFF

abundance: few
j_gene: TRBJ1-2
v_gene: TRBV6-1
d_gene: NA
CDR3nt: TGTGCCAGCACCCTACAGGAGGGTTCCTATGGCTACACCTTC
CDR3aa: CASTLQEGSYGYTF

abundance: NA
j_gene: TRBJ1-6
v_gene: TRBV19
d_gene: NA
CDR3nt: TGTGCCAGTAGGGGACGGCGCTCCTATAATTCACCCCTCCACTTT
CDR3aa: CASRGRRSYNSPLHF

abundance: NA
j_gene: TRBJ2-7
v_gene: TRBV7-8
d_gene: NA
CDR3nt: TGTGCCGGCAGCTTAGCGGAGGGCTTATCCTATGAGCAGTACTTC
CDR3aa: CAGSLAEGLSYEQYF

abundance: NA
j_gene: TRBJ2-1
v_gene: TRBV20-1
d_gene: NA
CDR3nt: TGCAGTGCTAGAGGGGGCAAAGGCAATGAGCAGTTCTTC
CDR3aa: CSARGGKGNEQFF

abundance: NA
j_gene: TRBJ2-7
v_gene: TRBV18
d_gene: TRBD2
CDR3nt: TGTGCCAGCTCCAACTCCCTGGCGACAGCGGGAGGGAACGAGCAGTACTTC
CDR3aa: CASSNSLATAGGNEQYF

abundance: NA
j_gene: TRBJ2-5
v_gene: TRBV9
d_gene: TRBD2
CDR3nt: TGTGCCAGCAGCACACTAGCGGGGGCCCAAGAGACCCAGTACTTC
CDR3aa: CASSTLAGAQETQYF

abundance: medium-sized
j_gene: TRBJ1-3
v_gene: TRBV20-1
d_gene: NA
CDR3nt: TGCAGTGCTAGAGAATTCGAAGGGGCTGGAAACACCATATATTTT
CDR3aa: CSAREFEGAGNTIYF

abundance: few
j_gene: TRBJ1-1
v_gene: TRBV9
d_gene: NA
CDR3nt: TGTGCCAGCAGCGTAGATCCAGGTGTGAACACTGAAGCTTTCTTT
CDR3aa: CASSVDPGVNTEAFF

abundance: NA
j_gene: TRBJ2-1
v_gene: TRBV3-1
d_gene: NA
CDR3nt: TGTGCCAGCAGCTTACAGCGGAATGAGCAGTTCTTC
CDR3aa: CASSLQRNEQFF

abundance: medium-sized
j_gene: TRBJ1-6
v_gene: TRBV12-3/TRBV12-4
d_gene: NA
CDR3nt: TGTGCCAGCAGTTTGTTCTCGGCTAATTCACCCCTCCACTTT
CDR3aa: CASSLFSANSPLHF

abundance: medium-sized
j_gene: TRBJ2-5
v_gene: TRBV6-1
d_gene: TRBD2
CDR3nt: TGTGCCAGCAGCCTTCTAGCGGGAGTCTCAGGGAAGACCCAGTACTTC
CDR3aa: CASSLLAGVSGKTQYF

abundance: few
j_gene: TRBJ1-2
v_gene: TRBV10-3
d_gene: NA
CDR3nt: TGTGCCATCACGCGGGGAGTTGGTAACTATGGCTACACCTTC
CDR3aa: CAITRGVGNYGYTF

abundance: NA
j_gene: TRBJ1-6
v_gene: TRBV5-1
d_gene: NA
CDR3nt: TGCGCCAGCAGTATAGATAGTAATTCACCCCTCCACTTT
CDR3aa: CASSIDSNSPLHF

abundance: once
j_gene: TRBJ1-5
v_gene: TRBV12-2
d_gene: NA
CDR3nt: TGTGCAAGTCGCTTAGATCCCTCCCTTAGAACAGGGCGTAGCAATCAGCCCCAGCATTTT
CDR3aa: CASRLDPSLRTGRSNQPQHF

abundance: few
j_gene: TRBJ2-3
v_gene: TRBV11-3
d_gene: TRBD1
CDR3nt: TGTGCCAGCAGAGCGACAGGGGGGGATACGCAGTATTTT
CDR3aa: CASRATGGDTQYF

abundance: NA
j_gene: TRBJ2-3
v_gene: TRBV18
d_gene: NA
CDR3nt: TGTGCCAGCTCACCGAGGCAGGCCGACTCAGATACGCAGTATTTT
CDR3aa: CASSPRQADSDTQYF

abundance: medium-sized
j_gene: TRBJ1-5
v_gene: TRBV27
d_gene: TRBD1
CDR3nt: TGTGCCAGCAGTCCGGCCTCCGCACAGGGGGCCTATCAGCCCCAGCATTTT
CDR3aa: CASSPASAQGAYQPQHF

abundance: NA
j_gene: TRBJ2-7
v_gene: TRBV12-3/TRBV12-4
d_gene: NA
CDR3nt: TGTGCCAGCAGTTTAAGGCAAGTCTACGAGCAGTACTTC
CDR3aa: CASSLRQVYEQYF

abundance: NA
j_gene: TRBJ2-7
v_gene: TRBV20-1
d_gene: TRBD1
CDR3nt: TGCAGTGCGGCCGAGGGGACAGGATACTACGAGCAGTACTTC
CDR3aa: CSAAEGTGYYEQYF

abundance: few
j_gene: TRBJ1-2
v_gene: TRBV12-3/TRBV12-4
d_gene: TRBD1
CDR3nt: TGTGCCAGCAGTTTGAGGGGGCGGGGTGGCTACACCTTC
CDR3aa: CASSLRGRGGYTF

abundance: few
j_gene: TRBJ2-3
v_gene: TRBV28
d_gene: NA
CDR3nt: TGTGCCAGCAGACATTTCGGACAGCTCACAGATACGCAGTATTTT
CDR3aa: CASRHFGQLTDTQYF

abundance: NA
j_gene: TRBJ1-6
v_gene: TRBV20-1
d_gene: NA
CDR3nt: TGCAGTGCCTATCAGAGGGTCAATTCACCCCTCCACTTT
CDR3aa: CSAYQRVNSPLHF